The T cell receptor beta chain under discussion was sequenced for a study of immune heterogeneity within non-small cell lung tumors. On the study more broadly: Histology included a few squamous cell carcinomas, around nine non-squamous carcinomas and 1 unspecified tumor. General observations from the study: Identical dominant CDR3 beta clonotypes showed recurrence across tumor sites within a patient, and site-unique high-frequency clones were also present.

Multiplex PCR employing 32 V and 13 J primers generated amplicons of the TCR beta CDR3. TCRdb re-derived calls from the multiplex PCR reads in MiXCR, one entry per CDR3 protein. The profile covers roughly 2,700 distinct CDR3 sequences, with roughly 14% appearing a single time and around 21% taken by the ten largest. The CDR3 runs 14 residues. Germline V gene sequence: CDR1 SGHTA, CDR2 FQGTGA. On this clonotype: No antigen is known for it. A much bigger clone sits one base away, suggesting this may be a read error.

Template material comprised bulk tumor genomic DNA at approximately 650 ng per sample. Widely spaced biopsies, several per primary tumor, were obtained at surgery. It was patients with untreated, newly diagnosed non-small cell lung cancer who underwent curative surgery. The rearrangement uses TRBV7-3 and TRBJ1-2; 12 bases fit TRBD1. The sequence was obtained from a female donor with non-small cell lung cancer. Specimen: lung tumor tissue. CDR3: CANSAGQGAPGYTF. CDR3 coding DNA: TGTGCCAACAGCGCGGGACAGGGGGCCCCCGGCTACACCTTC.